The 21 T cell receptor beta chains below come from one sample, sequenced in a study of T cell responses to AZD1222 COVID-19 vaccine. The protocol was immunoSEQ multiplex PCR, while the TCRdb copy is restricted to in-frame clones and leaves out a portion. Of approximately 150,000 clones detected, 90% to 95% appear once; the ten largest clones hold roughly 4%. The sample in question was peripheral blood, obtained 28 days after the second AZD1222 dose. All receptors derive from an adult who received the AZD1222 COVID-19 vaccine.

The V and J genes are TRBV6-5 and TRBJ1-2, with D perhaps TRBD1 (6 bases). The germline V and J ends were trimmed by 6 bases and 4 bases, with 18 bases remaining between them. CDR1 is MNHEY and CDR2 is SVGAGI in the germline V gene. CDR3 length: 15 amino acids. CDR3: CASRGSDRTVYGYTF. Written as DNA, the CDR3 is TGTGCCAGCAGGGGATCCGACAGGACCGTCTATGGCTACACCTTC.

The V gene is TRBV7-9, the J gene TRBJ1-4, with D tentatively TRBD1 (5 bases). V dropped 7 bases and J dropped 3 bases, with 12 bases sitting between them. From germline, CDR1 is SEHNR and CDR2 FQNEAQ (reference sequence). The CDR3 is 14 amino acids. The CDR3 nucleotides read TGTGCCAGCAACCCTTCGGGACCTAATGAAAAACTGTTTTTT. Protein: CASNPSGPNEKLFF.

The CDR3 coding sequence is TGTGCCACCAGAAGTCATTGGACAGGGGTTAGCAATCAGCCCCAGCATTTT. This gives the protein CATRSHWTGVSNQPQHF. V is TRBV15 and J is TRBJ1-5, with 9 bases lining up with TRBD1. The trim removed 6 bases at V and 0 bases at J, leaving 9 bases unmatched. CDR1 is LNHNV, CDR2 YYDKDF, per germline (reference sequence). The CDR3 is 17 residues long.

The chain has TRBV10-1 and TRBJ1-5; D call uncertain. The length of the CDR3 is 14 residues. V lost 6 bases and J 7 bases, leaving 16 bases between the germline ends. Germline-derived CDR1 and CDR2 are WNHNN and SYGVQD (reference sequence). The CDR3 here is CASSRGGVGQPQHF. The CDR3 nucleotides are TGCGCCAGCAGCCGCGGTGGGGTGGGCCAGCCCCAGCATTTT.

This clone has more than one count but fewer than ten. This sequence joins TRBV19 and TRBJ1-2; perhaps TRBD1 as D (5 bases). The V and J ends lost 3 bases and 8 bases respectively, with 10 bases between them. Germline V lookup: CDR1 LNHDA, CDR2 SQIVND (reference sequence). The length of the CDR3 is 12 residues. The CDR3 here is CASSIWGWGYTF. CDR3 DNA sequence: TGTGCCAGTAGTATTTGGGGCTGGGGCTACACCTTC.

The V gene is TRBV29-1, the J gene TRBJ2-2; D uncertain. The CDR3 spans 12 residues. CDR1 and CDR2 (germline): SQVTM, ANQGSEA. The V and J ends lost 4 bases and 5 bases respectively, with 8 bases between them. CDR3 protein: CSVVYATGELFF. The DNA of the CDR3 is TGCAGCGTTGTTTACGCAACCGGGGAGCTGTTTTTT.

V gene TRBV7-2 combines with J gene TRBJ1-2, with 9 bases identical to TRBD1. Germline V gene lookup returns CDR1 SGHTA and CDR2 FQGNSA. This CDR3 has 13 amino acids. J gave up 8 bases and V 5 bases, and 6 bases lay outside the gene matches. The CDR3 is CASSPGDRVGYTF. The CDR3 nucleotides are TGTGCCAGCAGCCCCGGGGACAGGGTGGGCTACACCTTC. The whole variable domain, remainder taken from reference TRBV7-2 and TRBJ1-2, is GAGVSQSPSNKVTEKGKDVELRCDPISGHTALYWYRQSLGQGLEFLIYFQGNSAPDKSGLPSDRFSAERTGGSVSTLTIQRTQQEDSAVYLCASSPGDRVGYTFGSGTRLTVV.

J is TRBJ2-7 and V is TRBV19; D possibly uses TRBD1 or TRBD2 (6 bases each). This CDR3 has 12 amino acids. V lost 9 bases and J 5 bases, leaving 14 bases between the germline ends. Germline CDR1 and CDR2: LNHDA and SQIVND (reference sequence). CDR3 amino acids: CASNQRGDEQYF. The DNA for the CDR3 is TGTGCCAGCAATCAAAGGGGGGACGAGCAGTACTTC.

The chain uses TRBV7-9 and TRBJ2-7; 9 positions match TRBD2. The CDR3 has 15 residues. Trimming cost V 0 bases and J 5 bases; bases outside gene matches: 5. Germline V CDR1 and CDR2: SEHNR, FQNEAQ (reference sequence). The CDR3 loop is CASSLASGSLDEQYF. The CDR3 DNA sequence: TGTGCCAGCAGCTTAGCTAGCGGGAGTCTTGACGAGCAGTACTTC.

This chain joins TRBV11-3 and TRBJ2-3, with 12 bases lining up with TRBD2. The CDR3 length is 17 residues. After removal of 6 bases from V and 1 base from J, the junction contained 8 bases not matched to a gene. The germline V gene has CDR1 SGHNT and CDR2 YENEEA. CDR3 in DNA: TGTGCCAGCAGGGGGACTAGCGGGTTACTTCGCACAGATACGCAGTATTTT. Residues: CASRGTSGLLRTDTQYF.

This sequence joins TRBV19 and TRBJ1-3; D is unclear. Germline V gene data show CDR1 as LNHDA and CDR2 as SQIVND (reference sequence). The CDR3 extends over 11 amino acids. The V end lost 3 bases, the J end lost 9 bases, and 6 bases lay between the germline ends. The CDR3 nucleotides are TGTGCCAGTAGTATCGGAGGCACCATATATTTT. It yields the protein CASSIGGTIYF.

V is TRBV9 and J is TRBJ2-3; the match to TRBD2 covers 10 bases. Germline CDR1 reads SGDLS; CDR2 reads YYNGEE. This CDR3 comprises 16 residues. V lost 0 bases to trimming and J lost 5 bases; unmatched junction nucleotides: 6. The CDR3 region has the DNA TGTGCCAGCAGCGTAGGTCTAGCGGGAGAAGGAGATACGCAGTATTTT. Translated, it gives CASSVGLAGEGDTQYF.

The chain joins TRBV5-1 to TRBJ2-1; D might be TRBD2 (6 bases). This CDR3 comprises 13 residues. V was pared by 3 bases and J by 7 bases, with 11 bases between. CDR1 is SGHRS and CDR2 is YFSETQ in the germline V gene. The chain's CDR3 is CASSSGLSNEQFF. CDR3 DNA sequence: TGCGCCAGCAGCTCGGGACTTTCTAATGAGCAGTTCTTC.

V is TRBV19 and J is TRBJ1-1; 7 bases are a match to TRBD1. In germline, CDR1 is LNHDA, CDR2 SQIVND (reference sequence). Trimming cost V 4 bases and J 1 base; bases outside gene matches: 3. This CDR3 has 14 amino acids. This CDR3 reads CASSTWTGNTEAFF. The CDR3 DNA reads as TGTGCCAGTAGTACTTGGACAGGGAACACTGAAGCTTTCTTT. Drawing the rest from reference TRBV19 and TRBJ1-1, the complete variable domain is DGGITQSPKYLFRKEGQNVTLSCEQNLNHDAMYWYRQDPGQGLRLIYYSQIVNDFQKGDIAEGYSVSREKKESFPLTVTSAQKNPTAFYLCASSTWTGNTEAFFGQGTRLTVV.

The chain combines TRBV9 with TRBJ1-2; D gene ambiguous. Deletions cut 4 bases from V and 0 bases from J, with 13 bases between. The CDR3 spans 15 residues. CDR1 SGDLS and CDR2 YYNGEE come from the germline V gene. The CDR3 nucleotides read TGTGCCAGCAGCATGGACGGTGATGCTAACTATGGCTACACCTTC. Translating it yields CASSMDGDANYGYTF. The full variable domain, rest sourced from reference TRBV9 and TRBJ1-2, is DSGVTQTPKHLITATGQRVTLRCSPRSGDLSVYWYQQSLDQGLQFLIQYYNGEERAKGNILERFSAQQFPDLHSELNLSSLELGDSALYFCASSMDGDANYGYTFGSGTRLTVV.

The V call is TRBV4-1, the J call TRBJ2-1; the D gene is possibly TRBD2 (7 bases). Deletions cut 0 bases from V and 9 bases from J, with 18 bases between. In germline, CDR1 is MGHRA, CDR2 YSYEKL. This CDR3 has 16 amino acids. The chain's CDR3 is CASSQDRGGGGGEQFF. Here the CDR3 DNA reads TGCGCCAGCAGCCAAGATCGAGGGGGTGGCGGGGGTGAGCAGTTCTTC.

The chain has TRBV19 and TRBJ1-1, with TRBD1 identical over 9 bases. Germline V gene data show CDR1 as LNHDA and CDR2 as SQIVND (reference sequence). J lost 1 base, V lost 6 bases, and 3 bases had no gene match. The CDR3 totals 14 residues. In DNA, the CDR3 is TGTGCCAGTAGACAGGGGGCGCAGAACACTGAAGCTTTCTTT. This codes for CASRQGAQNTEAFF.

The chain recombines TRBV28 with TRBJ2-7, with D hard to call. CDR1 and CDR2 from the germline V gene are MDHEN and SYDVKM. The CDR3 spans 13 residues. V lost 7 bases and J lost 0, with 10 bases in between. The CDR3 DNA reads TGTGCCAGCACCATTAGGTCCTCCTACGAGCAGTACTTC. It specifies CASTIRSSYEQYF. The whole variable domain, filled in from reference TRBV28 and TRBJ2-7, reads DVKVTQSSRYLVKRTGEKVFLECVQDMDHENMFWYRQDPGLGLRLIYFSYDVKMKEKGDIPEGYSVSREKKERFSLILESASTNQTSMYLCASTIRSSYEQYFGPGTRLTVT.

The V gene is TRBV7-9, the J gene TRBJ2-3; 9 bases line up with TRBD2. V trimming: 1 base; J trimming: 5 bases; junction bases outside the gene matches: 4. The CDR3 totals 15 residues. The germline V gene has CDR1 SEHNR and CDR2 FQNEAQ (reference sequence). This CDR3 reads CASSLGTREGDTQYF. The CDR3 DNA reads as TGTGCCAGCAGCTTAGGGACGCGGGAGGGAGATACGCAGTATTTT.

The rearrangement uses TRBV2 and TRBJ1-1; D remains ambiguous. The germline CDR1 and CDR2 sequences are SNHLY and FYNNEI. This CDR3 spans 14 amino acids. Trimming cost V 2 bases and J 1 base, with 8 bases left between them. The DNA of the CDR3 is TGTGCCAGCAGTGAACTGCCGGCGAACACTGAAGCTTTCTTT. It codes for CASSELPANTEAFF.

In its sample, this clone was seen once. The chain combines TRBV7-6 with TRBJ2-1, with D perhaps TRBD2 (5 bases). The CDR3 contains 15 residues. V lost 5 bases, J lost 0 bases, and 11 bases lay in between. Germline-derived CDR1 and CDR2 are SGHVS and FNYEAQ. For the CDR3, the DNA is TGTGCCAGCAGCCCGTTGGGGAGCTCCTACAATGAGCAGTTCTTC. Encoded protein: CASSPLGSSYNEQFF.